This entry lists 8 T cell receptor beta chains sequenced from one sample in a study of Graves' ophthalmopathy and Graves' hyperthyroidism. RNA served as the template for amplifying TCR beta CDR3 regions. A first-round RT-PCR used HTBI primers, followed by a second-round multiplex PCR. Each CDR3 protein is one row after TCRdb ran MiXCR on the multiplex PCR reads. The sample lists 300,000 to 400,000 distinct CDR3 sequences, roughly 15% occurring once. The specimen was peripheral blood. The receptors were gathered from an adult man with Graves' ophthalmopathy.

This clonotype has at least ten counts. The J gene is TRBJ1-3, the V gene TRBV6-1; 8 bases are a match to TRBD1. V was clipped by 10 bases and J by 2 bases; unmatched bases: 4. This CDR3 has 13 amino acids. Germline V lookup: CDR1 MNHNS, CDR2 SASEGT. The DNA for the CDR3 is TGTGCCACCCAGGGGGCACCTGGAAACACCATATATTTT. This encodes CATQGAPGNTIYF.

Many counts were recorded for this clonotype. The rearrangement joins TRBV6-1 to TRBJ1-1; D call uncertain. The length of the CDR3 is 13 residues. In germline, CDR1 is MNHNS, CDR2 SASEGT. Trimming stripped 2 bases from V and 4 bases from J, with 8 bases between. CDR3 in DNA: TGTGCCAGCAGTGAATTGGCTGGCACTGAAGCTTTCTTT. Its translation: CASSELAGTEAFF.

Turning to this clonotype: The junction and the germline gene differ at one end; a read error may be behind it. V usage is TRBV11-1 and J usage is TRBJ1-2; D remains unclear. Germline-derived CDR1 and CDR2 are SGHAT and FQDESV (reference sequence). The CDR3 spans 17 residues. CDR3 residues: CASSSLAGGLDSYGHTF. The CDR3 DNA is TGTGCCAGCAGCTCTCTAGCGGGAGGGCTTGATTCCTATGGCCACACCTTC.

This clonotype occurred many times. The chain has TRBV7-9 and TRBJ1-2; the D gene is possibly TRBD1 (5 bases). V shed 5 bases and J shed 0 bases, with 13 bases lying between them. Looked up from germline, CDR1 is SEHNR and CDR2 is FQNEAQ (reference sequence). The CDR3 sequence is 15 residues long. Here the CDR3 reads CASSVRDGPNYGYTF. CDR3 nucleotide sequence: TGTGCCAGCAGCGTCCGGGACGGACCTAACTATGGCTACACCTTC.

This clonotype occurred many times. The chain links TRBV6-1 to TRBJ1-1; 10 bases are shared with TRBD1. The V segment lost 6 bases and the J segment 6 bases; nucleotides outside the gene matches: 7. CDR1 and CDR2 (germline): MNHNS, SASEGT. The CDR3 consists of 14 residues. CDR3 nucleotides: TGTGCCAGCAGGATGACAGGGGGCAAAGCTGAAGCTTTCTTT. Protein sequence: CASRMTGGKAEAFF.

The rearrangement uses TRBV20-1 and TRBJ2-7, with 11 bases that match TRBD2. CDR1 and CDR2 (germline): DFQATT, SNEGSKA (reference sequence). The CDR3 contains 14 residues. V gave up 6 bases and J gave up 0 bases; unmatched junction bases: 4. The CDR3, as DNA: TGCAGTGCCCAGACTAGCGGGAACTCCTACGAGCAGTACTTC. Its translation is CSAQTSGNSYEQYF.

The chain recombines TRBV6-1 with TRBJ1-1, with D perhaps matching TRBD1 (6 bases). The germline gives CDR1 MNHNS, CDR2 SASEGT. The germline V and J ends were trimmed by 8 bases and 4 bases, with 23 bases remaining between them. The length of the CDR3 is 16 residues. The CDR3 sequence: CASSPLGEGEGTEAFF. CDR3 sequence (DNA): TGTGCCAGCTCACCCCTTGGTGAGGGGGAAGGCACTGAAGCTTTCTTT.

The rearrangement uses TRBV12-3 or TRBV12-4 and TRBJ1-5, with 7 positions matching TRBD1. The V and J ends lost 8 bases and 4 bases, in that order; junction bases with no gene match: 5. CDR3 size: 13 residues. The CDR3 region is CASGDSFNQPQHF. The CDR3 coding sequence is TGTGCCAGCGGGGACAGCTTTAATCAGCCCCAGCATTTT.